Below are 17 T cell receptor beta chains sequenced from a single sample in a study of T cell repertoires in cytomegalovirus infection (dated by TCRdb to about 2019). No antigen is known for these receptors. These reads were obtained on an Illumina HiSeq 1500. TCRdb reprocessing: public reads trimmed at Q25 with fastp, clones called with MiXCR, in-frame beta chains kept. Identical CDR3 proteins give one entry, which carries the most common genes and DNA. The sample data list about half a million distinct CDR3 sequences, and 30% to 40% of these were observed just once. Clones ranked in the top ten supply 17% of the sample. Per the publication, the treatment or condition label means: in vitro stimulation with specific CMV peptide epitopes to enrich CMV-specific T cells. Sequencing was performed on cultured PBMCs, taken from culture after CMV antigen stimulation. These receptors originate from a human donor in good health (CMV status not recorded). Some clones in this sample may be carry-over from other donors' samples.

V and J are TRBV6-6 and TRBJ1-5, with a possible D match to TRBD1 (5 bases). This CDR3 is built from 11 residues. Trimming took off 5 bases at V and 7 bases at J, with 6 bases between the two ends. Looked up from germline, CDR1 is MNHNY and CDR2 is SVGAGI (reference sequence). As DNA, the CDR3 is TGTGCCAGCAGTGGGGGGCAGCCCCAGCATTTT. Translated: CASSGGQPQHF.

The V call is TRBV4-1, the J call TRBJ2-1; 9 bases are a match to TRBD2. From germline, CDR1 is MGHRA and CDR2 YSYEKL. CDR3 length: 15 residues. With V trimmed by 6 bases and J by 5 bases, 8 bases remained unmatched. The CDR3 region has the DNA TGCGCCAGCAGTACCTGGACTAGCGCCCACAATGAGCAGTTCTTC. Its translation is CASSTWTSAHNEQFF.

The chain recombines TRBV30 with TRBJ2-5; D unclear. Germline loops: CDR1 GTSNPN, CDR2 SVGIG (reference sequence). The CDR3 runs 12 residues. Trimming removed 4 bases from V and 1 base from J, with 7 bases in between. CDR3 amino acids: CAWTVGQETQYF. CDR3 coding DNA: TGTGCCTGGACTGTCGGCCAAGAGACCCAGTACTTC.

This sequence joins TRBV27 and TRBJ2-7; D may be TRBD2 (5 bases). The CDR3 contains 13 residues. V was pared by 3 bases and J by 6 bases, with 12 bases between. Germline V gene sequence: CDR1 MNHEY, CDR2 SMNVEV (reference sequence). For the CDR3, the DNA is TGTGCCAGCAGTTTTCCCGGGAACACCGAGCAGTACTTC. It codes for CASSFPGNTEQYF.

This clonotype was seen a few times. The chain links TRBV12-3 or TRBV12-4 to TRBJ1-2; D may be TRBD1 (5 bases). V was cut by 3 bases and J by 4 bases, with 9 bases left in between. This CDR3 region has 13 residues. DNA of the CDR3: TGTGCCAGCAGTTTCCGGGACCTCTATGGCTACACCTTC. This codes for CASSFRDLYGYTF.

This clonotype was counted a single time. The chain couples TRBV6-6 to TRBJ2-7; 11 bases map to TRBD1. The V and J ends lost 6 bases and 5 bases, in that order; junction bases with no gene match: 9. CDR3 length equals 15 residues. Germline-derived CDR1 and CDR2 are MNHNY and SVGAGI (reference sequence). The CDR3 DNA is TGTGCCAGCAGCTATGGGACAGGGGGTCCGGACGAGCAGTACTTC. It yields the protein CASSYGTGGPDEQYF.

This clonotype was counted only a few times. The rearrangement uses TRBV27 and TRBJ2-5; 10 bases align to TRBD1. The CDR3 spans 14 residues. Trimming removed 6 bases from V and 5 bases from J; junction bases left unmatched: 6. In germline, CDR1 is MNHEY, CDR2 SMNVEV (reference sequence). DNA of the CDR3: TGTGCCAGCAGGCCGACAGGGGGCGGGGAGACCCAGTACTTC. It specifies CASRPTGGGETQYF.

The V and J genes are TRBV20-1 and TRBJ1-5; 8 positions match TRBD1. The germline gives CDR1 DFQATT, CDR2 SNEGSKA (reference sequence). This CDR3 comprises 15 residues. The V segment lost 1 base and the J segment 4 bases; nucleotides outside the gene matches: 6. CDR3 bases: TGCAGTGCTAGAGCTTCAGGGGGCCGAAATCAGCCCCAGCATTTT. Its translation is CSARASGGRNQPQHF.

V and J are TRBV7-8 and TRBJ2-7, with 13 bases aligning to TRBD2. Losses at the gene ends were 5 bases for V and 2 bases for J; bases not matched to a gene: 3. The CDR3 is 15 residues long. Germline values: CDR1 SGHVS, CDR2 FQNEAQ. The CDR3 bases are TGTGCCAGCAGCCTAACTAGCGGGAGGGCCTACGAGCAGTACTTC. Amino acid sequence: CASSLTSGRAYEQYF. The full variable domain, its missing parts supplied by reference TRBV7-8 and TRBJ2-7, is GAGVSQSPRYKVAKRGQDVALRCDPISGHVSLFWYQQALGQGPEFLTYFQNEAQLDKSGLPSDRFFAERPEGSVSTLKIQRTQQEDSAVYLCASSLTSGRAYEQYFGPGTRLTVT.

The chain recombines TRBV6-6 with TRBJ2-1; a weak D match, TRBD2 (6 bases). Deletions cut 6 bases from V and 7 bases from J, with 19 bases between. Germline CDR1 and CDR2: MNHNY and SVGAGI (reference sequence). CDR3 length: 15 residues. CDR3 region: CASSDGPGEANEQFF. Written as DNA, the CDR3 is TGTGCCAGCAGCGACGGGCCGGGAGAAGCGAATGAGCAGTTCTTC.

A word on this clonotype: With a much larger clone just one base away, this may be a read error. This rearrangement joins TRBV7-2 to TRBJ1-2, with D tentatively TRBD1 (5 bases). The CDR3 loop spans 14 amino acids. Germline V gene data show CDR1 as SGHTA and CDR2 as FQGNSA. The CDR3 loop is CVSSPRVTDYGYTF. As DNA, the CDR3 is TGTGTCAGCAGCCCCCGAGTGACAGACTATGGCTACACCTTC.

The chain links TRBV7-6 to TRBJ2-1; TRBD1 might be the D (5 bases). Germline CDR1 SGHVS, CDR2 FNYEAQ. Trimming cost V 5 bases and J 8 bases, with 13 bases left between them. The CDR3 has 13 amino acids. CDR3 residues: CASSLGVGYEQFF. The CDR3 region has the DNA TGTGCCAGCAGCCTAGGGGTCGGGTATGAGCAGTTCTTC. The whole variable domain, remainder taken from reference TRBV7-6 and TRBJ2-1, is GAGVSQSPRYKVTKRGQDVALRCDPISGHVSLYWYRQALGQGPEFLTYFNYEAQQDKSGLPNDRFSAERPEGSISTLTIQRTEQRDSAMYRCASSLGVGYEQFFGPGTRLTVL.

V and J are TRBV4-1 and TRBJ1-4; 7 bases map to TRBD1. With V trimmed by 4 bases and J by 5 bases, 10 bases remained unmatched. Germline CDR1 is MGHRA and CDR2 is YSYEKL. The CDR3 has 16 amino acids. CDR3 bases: TGCGCCAGCAGCCCAGTCGGGACAGCCAGAAATGAAAAACTGTTTTTT. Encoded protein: CASSPVGTARNEKLFF.

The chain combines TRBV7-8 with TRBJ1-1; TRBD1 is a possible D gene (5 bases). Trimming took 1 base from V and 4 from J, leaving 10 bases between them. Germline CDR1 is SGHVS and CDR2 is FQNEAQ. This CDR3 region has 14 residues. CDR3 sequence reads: CASSLGDGSTEAFF. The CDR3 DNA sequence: TGTGCCAGCAGCTTAGGGGACGGATCCACTGAAGCTTTCTTT.

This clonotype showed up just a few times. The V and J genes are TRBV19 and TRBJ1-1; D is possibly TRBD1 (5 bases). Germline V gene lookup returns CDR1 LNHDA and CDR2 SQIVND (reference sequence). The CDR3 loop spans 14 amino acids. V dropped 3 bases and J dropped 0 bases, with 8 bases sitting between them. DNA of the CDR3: TGTGCCAGTAGTATGACAGAGATGAACACTGAAGCTTTCTTT. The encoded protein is CASSMTEMNTEAFF.

CDR3 loop: CASIRSSGSETQYF. CDR3 nucleotides: TGTGCCAGCATCCGGAGTAGCGGGAGTGAGACCCAGTACTTC. The chain employs TRBV6-2 or TRBV6-3 and TRBJ2-5, with 9 nucleotides matching TRBD2. The ends lost 7 bases at V and 5 bases at J; junction bases unmatched: 8. This CDR3 has 14 amino acids. Germline V CDR1 and CDR2: MNHEY, SVGEGT.

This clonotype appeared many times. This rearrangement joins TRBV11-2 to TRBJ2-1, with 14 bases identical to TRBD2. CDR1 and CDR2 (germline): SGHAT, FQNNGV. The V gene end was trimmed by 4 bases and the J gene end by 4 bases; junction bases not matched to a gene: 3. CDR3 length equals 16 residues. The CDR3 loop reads CASSSRTSGRYNEQFF. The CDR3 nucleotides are TGTGCCAGCAGCTCGAGGACTAGCGGGAGGTACAATGAGCAGTTCTTC.